The 32 T cell receptor beta chains listed next were all sequenced from one sample in a study of technical replicates of blood from a handful of donors. TCRdb keeps only in-frame clones here, not all; method: immunoSEQ multiplex PCR. The sample consists of under 85,000 clones, 90% to 95% of them appearing once. The sequencing input was T cells isolated from PBMCs. The receptors shown here come from a human donor in good health.

The rearrangement uses TRBV27 and TRBJ1-2; 10 bases align to TRBD1. Losses at the gene ends were 6 bases for V and 7 bases for J; bases not matched to a gene: 2. Germline V gene lookup returns CDR1 MNHEY and CDR2 SMNVEV (reference sequence). This CDR3 region has 12 residues. CDR3 amino acids: CASRGQGFGYTF. The CDR3 DNA reads as TGTGCCAGCAGGGGACAGGGGTTTGGCTACACCTTC.

This clone was picked up a small number of times. The rearrangement links TRBV7-2 to TRBJ1-4, with a possible D match to TRBD1 (6 bases). This CDR3 region has 15 residues. Per the germline V gene, CDR1 is SGHTA and CDR2 is FQGNSA. V was shortened by 6 bases and J by 3 bases, with 14 bases between the two germline ends. CDR3 coding DNA: TGTGCCAGCAGGCAACGGGACACCTCTAATGAAAAACTGTTTTTT. Translating gives CASRQRDTSNEKLFF.

The chain carries TRBV29-1 and TRBJ1-5, with D possibly being TRBD1 (6 bases). The germline gives CDR1 SQVTM, CDR2 ANQGSEA. V lost 5 bases, J lost 7 bases, and 21 bases lay in between. The CDR3 contains 15 residues. CDR3 residues: CSVNEGGGAEQPQHF. CDR3 nucleotide sequence: TGCAGCGTTAATGAGGGGGGGGGCGCCGAACAGCCCCAGCATTTT.

The CDR3 DNA reads TGTGCCAGCAGTGAATACAGGGAGGGGTACTATGGCTACACCTTC. Translated, it gives CASSEYREGYYGYTF. The rearrangement links TRBV2 to TRBJ1-2; D may be TRBD1 (6 bases). Trimming took off 2 bases at V and 3 bases at J, with 13 bases between the two ends. The CDR3 has 15 residues. Germline V CDR1 and CDR2: SNHLY, FYNNEI. Drawing the rest from reference TRBV2 and TRBJ1-2, the complete variable domain is EPEVTQTPSHQVTQMGQEVILRCVPISNHLYFYWYRQILGQKVEFLVSFYNNEISEKSEIFDDQFSVERPDGSNFTLKIRSTKLEDSAMYFCASSEYREGYYGYTFGSGTRLTVV.

This chain joins TRBV9 and TRBJ1-3; no reliable D call. The CDR3 contains 14 residues. Germline CDR1 reads SGDLS; CDR2 reads YYNGEE. The ends were cut back, 0 bases at V and 4 bases at J, with 8 bases in the middle. CDR3 DNA: TGTGCCAGCAGCGTAGCGGGAGGAGGAAACACCATATATTTT. This codes for CASSVAGGGNTIYF. The whole variable domain, remainder taken from reference TRBV9 and TRBJ1-3, is DSGVTQTPKHLITATGQRVTLRCSPRSGDLSVYWYQQSLDQGLQFLIQYYNGEERAKGNILERFSAQQFPDLHSELNLSSLELGDSALYFCASSVAGGGNTIYFGEGSWLTVV.

The chain is built from TRBV7-2 and TRBJ1-1, with a tentative D call TRBD1 (5 bases). V was shortened by 1 base and J by 0 bases, with 6 bases between the two germline ends. The CDR3 spans 14 residues. The germline CDR1 and CDR2 sequences are SGHTA and FQGNSA. CDR3 sequence reads: CASSLGGVNTEAFF. CDR3 in DNA: TGTGCCAGCAGCTTAGGGGGCGTGAACACTGAAGCTTTCTTT.

The rearrangement joins TRBV28 to TRBJ1-5, with TRBD1 as a possible D gene (5 bases). This CDR3 comprises 16 residues. The germline V gene encodes CDR1 MDHEN and CDR2 SYDVKM. Trimming removed 6 bases from V and 1 base from J, with 16 bases in between. The CDR3 loop reads CASSPSRGISNQPQHF. Written as DNA, the CDR3 is TGTGCCAGCAGCCCCTCCCGGGGGATAAGCAATCAGCCCCAGCATTTT.

The chain combines TRBV11-3 with TRBJ2-7, with unresolved D. V gave up 8 bases and J gave up 0 bases, with 5 bases separating them. The germline V gene encodes CDR1 SGHNT and CDR2 YENEEA. This CDR3 is built from 11 residues. The CDR3 bases are TGTGCCAGCTCAGTCTCCTACGAGCAGTACTTC. Its translation is CASSVSYEQYF. The full variable domain, completed using reference TRBV11-3 and TRBJ2-7, is EAGVVQSPRYKIIEKKQPVAFWCNPISGHNTLYWYLQNLGQGPELLIRYENEEAVDDSQLPKDRFSAERLKGVDSTLKIQPAELGDSAVYLCASSVSYEQYFGPGTRLTVT.

The genes are TRBV5-1 and TRBJ2-5; 7 bases agree with TRBD1. Germline V gene sequence: CDR1 SGHRS, CDR2 YFSETQ. Trimming took 4 bases from V and 4 from J; bases not matched to a gene: 10. This CDR3 has 15 amino acids. Here the CDR3 reads CASSPVTGTGETQYF. DNA of the CDR3: TGCGCCAGCAGCCCAGTGACAGGGACGGGAGAGACCCAGTACTTC.

This CDR3 is CASSPRVGLTDTQYF. For the CDR3, the DNA is TGTGCCAGCTCACCCCGGGTTGGACTCACAGATACGCAGTATTTT. This chain links TRBV18 with TRBJ2-3; D perhaps matches TRBD2 (5 bases). This CDR3 comprises 15 residues. Germline CDR1 reads KGHSH; CDR2 reads LQKENI. V was cut by 3 bases and J by 2 bases, with 12 bases left in between.

The chain employs TRBV30 and TRBJ1-2, with D unclear. There are 11 residues in the CDR3. The ends were cut back, 0 bases at V and 10 bases at J, with 9 bases in the middle. CDR1 is GTSNPN, CDR2 SVGIG, per germline (reference sequence). CDR3 region: CAWSVHSFYTF. As DNA, the CDR3 is TGTGCCTGGAGTGTCCACAGTTTCTACACCTTC.

Comments on this clone: One end of the junction varies from germline; a read error may be responsible. The chain has TRBV7-7 and TRBJ2-2; the D is unclear. Germline-derived CDR1 and CDR2 are SSHAT and FNYEAQ (reference sequence). The CDR3 covers 14 residues. The CDR3 nucleotides read TGTGCTAGCAGCTTGAGAGGGAACACCGGGGAGCTGTTTTTT. As protein: CASSLRGNTGELFF.

The chain recombines TRBV6-5 with TRBJ1-5, with 10 positions matching TRBD1. Germline V gene lookup returns CDR1 MNHEY and CDR2 SVGAGI. V shed 5 bases and J 7 bases; nucleotides not matched to a gene: 5. CDR3 size: 14 residues. Written as DNA, the CDR3 is TGTGCCAGCAGTGCGACAGGGGGCATACAGCCCCAGCATTTT. Translating gives CASSATGGIQPQHF.

The chain couples TRBV28 to TRBJ2-7; 8 nucleotides agree with TRBD2. Trimming cost V 3 bases and J 2 bases; bases outside gene matches: 15. The CDR3 sequence is 18 residues long. Germline CDR1 reads MDHEN; CDR2 reads SYDVKM. The CDR3 is CASSFPRGAITDPYEQYF. CDR3 DNA sequence: TGTGCCAGCAGTTTTCCGCGGGGGGCCATTACCGACCCCTACGAGCAGTACTTC.

The CDR3 DNA reads as TGTGCCAGTAGTATTGTGGAGGTGAGCAATCAGCCCCAGCATTTT. Residues: CASSIVEVSNQPQHF. The chain joins TRBV19 to TRBJ1-5; no firm D call. The CDR3 has 15 amino acids. Germline values: CDR1 LNHDA, CDR2 SQIVND (reference sequence). V shed 3 bases and J shed 1 base, with 10 bases lying between them. Drawing the rest from reference TRBV19 and TRBJ1-5, the complete variable domain is DGGITQSPKYLFRKEGQNVTLSCEQNLNHDAMYWYRQDPGQGLRLIYYSQIVNDFQKGDIAEGYSVSREKKESFPLTVTSAQKNPTAFYLCASSIVEVSNQPQHFGDGTRLSIL.

This chain links TRBV6-4 with TRBJ2-7; TRBD2 is a possible D gene (6 bases). V was trimmed by 5 bases and J by 4 bases, leaving 15 bases between them. This CDR3 contains 14 residues. Germline lookup yields CDR1 MRHNA and CDR2 SNTAGT. The CDR3 protein is CASSNFTGGYEQYF. In DNA, the CDR3 is TGTGCCAGCAGTAATTTTACTGGAGGGTACGAGCAGTACTTC.

This clone was seen just once. The genes are TRBV19 and TRBJ1-5, with TRBD1 matching 8 bases. The CDR3 is made up of 15 amino acids. CDR1 is LNHDA and CDR2 is SQIVND in the germline V gene (reference sequence). The V and J ends lost 9 bases and 0 bases, in that order; junction bases with no gene match: 7. The CDR3 region is CASTDRAYSNQPQHF. The CDR3 DNA follows: TGTGCCAGCACGGACAGGGCGTATAGCAATCAGCCCCAGCATTTT.

This chain joins TRBV7-8 and TRBJ2-3, with D possibly being TRBD1 (5 bases). Germline V gives CDR1 SGHVS, CDR2 FQNEAQ. CDR3 length equals 19 residues. Trimming pared 7 bases from V and 0 bases from J, leaving 26 bases between. CDR3 nucleotides: TGTGCCAGCACCCAACGCCCCCTCCAACAGGCATTTAGCACAGATACGCAGTATTTT. Protein: CASTQRPLQQAFSTDTQYF.

The V call is TRBV30, the J call TRBJ2-1; 9 positions agree with TRBD2. The CDR3 totals 14 residues. Germline CDR1 GTSNPN, CDR2 SVGIG (reference sequence). V lost 3 bases and J lost 4; bases outside the gene matches: 4. The DNA for the CDR3 is TGTGCCTGGAGCCGACTAGCGGCGTACAATGAGCAGTTCTTC. This encodes CAWSRLAAYNEQFF.

This clone has only one observation. The same CDR3 can be traced to other DNA sequences in this sample. The CDR3 here is CASSLAGAEDTQYF. The CDR3 DNA sequence: TGTGCCAGCAGCTTAGCGGGGGCGGAAGATACGCAGTATTTT. J is TRBJ2-3 and V is TRBV7-9, with a tentative D call TRBD1 (6 bases). The germline CDR1 and CDR2 sequences are SEHNR and FQNEAQ (reference sequence). V lost 0 bases and J 5 bases, leaving 9 bases between the germline ends. This CDR3 has 14 residues.

The chain couples TRBV6-6 to TRBJ2-5; the D is unclear. V was clipped by 7 bases and J by 5 bases, with 17 bases between them. The germline CDR1 and CDR2 sequences are MNHNY and SVGAGI (reference sequence). The CDR3 totals 14 residues. The CDR3 sequence is CASTEISKMETQYF. The CDR3 nucleotides are TGTGCCAGCACCGAGATCTCGAAAATGGAGACCCAGTACTTC.

DNA for the CDR3: TGTGCCACCAGCAGAGATCAGGGACTAGAGACGTTCTTC. Translation gives CATSRDQGLETFF. The chain links TRBV15 to TRBJ2-1, with 8 bases fitting TRBD2. Trimming cost V 0 bases and J 15 bases; bases outside gene matches: 7. Germline V gene data show CDR1 as LNHNV and CDR2 as YYDKDF (reference sequence). The CDR3 totals 13 residues.

The rearrangement links TRBV5-6 to TRBJ2-3; TRBD1 aligns across 8 bases. The CDR3 covers 13 residues. Trimming removed 0 bases from V and 9 bases from J; junction bases left unmatched: 3. Germline assignment: CDR1 SGHDT and CDR2 YYEEEE. CDR3 DNA: TGTGCCAGCAGCTTGGCGCCAGGGGGCACGCAGTATTTT. Its protein product is CASSLAPGGTQYF.

The chain links TRBV7-9 to TRBJ2-1; no clear D gene. The ends were cut back, 0 bases at V and 4 bases at J, with 10 bases in the middle. The CDR3 is 15 residues long. CDR1 SEHNR and CDR2 FQNEAQ come from the germline V gene (reference sequence). CDR3 region: CASSLAQLLYNEQFF. The CDR3 DNA is TGTGCCAGCAGCTTAGCTCAACTCCTTTACAATGAGCAGTTCTTC.

The rearrangement joins TRBV15 to TRBJ2-7; 11 nucleotides agree with TRBD1. The length of the CDR3 is 13 residues. Per the germline V gene, CDR1 is LNHNV and CDR2 is YYDKDF (reference sequence). The V gene end was trimmed by 6 bases and the J gene end by 3 bases; junction bases not matched to a gene: 1. CDR3 residues: CATSGTGGYEQYF. The CDR3, as DNA: TGTGCCACCAGTGGGACAGGGGGCTACGAGCAGTACTTC.

In its sample, this clone was seen once. The chain links TRBV15 to TRBJ2-5, with D possibly matching TRBD1 (5 bases). V was trimmed by 7 bases and J by 5 bases, leaving 11 bases between them. Germline CDR1 reads LNHNV; CDR2 reads YYDKDF (reference sequence). The CDR3 has 12 amino acids. The CDR3, as DNA: TGTGCCACCAATCTGGGGCTGGAGACCCAGTACTTC. It translates to CATNLGLETQYF.

The chain recombines TRBV29-1 with TRBJ1-2; 7 positions agree with TRBD1. Germline V gene data show CDR1 as SQVTM and CDR2 as ANQGSEA. J lost 5 bases, V lost 3 bases, and 9 bases had no gene match. The CDR3 length is 14 residues. In DNA, the CDR3 is TGCAGCGTTGACAGGGACAGAGTAGGGTATGGCTACACCTTC. Translating gives CSVDRDRVGYGYTF.

The chain carries TRBV7-9 and TRBJ2-7; 9 positions agree with TRBD1. Germline trimming cut 5 bases from V and 3 bases from J; bases unmatched to any gene: 17. This CDR3 region has 18 residues. Germline values: CDR1 SEHNR, CDR2 FQNEAQ (reference sequence). The CDR3 is CASSPGPGQGMVFYEQYF. CDR3 bases: TGTGCCAGCAGCCCTGGACCGGGACAGGGAATGGTATTCTACGAGCAGTACTTC.

The chain employs TRBV11-3 and TRBJ1-1; TRBD1 aligns across 8 bases. V lost 0 bases to trimming and J lost 2 bases; unmatched junction nucleotides: 11. Per the germline V gene, CDR1 is SGHNT and CDR2 is YENEEA. The CDR3 spans 18 residues. CDR3 amino acids: CASSLEFLDREGNTEAFF. For the CDR3, the DNA is TGTGCCAGCAGCTTAGAGTTTTTGGACAGGGAAGGAAACACTGAAGCTTTCTTT.

The rearrangement uses TRBV19 and TRBJ2-3; D possibly corresponds to TRBD1 (6 bases). V was clipped by 1 base and J by 6 bases, with 8 bases between them. CDR1 and CDR2 from the germline V gene are LNHDA and SQIVND (reference sequence). This CDR3 comprises 13 residues. The chain's CDR3 is CASSIVGADTQYF. DNA of the CDR3: TGTGCCAGTAGTATAGTGGGGGCCGATACGCAGTATTTT.

CDR3 coding DNA: TGTGCCAGTAGTATGGGGTACTGGACAGCCCAAGAGACCCAGTACTTC. Its translation: CASSMGYWTAQETQYF. The genes are TRBV19 and TRBJ2-5; weak D call: TRBD1 (6 bases). The V gene lost 3 bases and the J gene lost 1 base, with 15 bases spanning the gap. The CDR3 is 16 residues long. Germline V gene data show CDR1 as LNHDA and CDR2 as SQIVND (reference sequence).

V gene TRBV7-2 combines with J gene TRBJ2-7, with 9 bases fitting TRBD2. Trimming at V came to 1 base and at J to 7 bases, leaving 11 bases not matched to a gene. Germline V lookup: CDR1 SGHTA, CDR2 FQGNSA. The CDR3 runs to 16 residues. CDR3 protein: CASSLGAGGIMGEQYF. CDR3 nucleotide sequence: TGTGCCAGCAGCTTAGGGGCGGGAGGGATCATGGGGGAGCAGTACTTC.